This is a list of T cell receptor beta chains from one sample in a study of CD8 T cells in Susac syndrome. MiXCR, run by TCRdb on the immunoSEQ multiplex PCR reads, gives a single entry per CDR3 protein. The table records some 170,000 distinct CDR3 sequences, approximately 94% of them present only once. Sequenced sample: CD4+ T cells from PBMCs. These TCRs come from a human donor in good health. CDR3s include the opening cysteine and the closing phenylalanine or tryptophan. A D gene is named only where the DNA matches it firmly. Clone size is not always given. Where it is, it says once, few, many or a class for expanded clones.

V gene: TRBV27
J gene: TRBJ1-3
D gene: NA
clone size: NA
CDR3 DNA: TGTGCCAGCAGTTTTAGCGGGGCCTCTGGAAACACCATATATTTT
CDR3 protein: CASSFSGASGNTIYF

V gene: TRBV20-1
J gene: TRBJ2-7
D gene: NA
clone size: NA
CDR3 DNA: TGCAGTGCTACCCCGATCAGCCTAAACTACGAGCAGTACTTC
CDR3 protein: CSATPISLNYEQYF

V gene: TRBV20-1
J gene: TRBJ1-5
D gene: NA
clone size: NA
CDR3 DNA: TGCAGTGCTAGGTCGCTAAATGCAGACCAGCCCCAGCATTTT
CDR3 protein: CSARSLNADQPQHF

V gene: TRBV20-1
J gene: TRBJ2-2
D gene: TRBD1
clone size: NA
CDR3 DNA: TGCAGTGCTAGAGCCGAGACAGGGTTCGGAACCGGGGAGCTGTTTTTT
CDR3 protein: CSARAETGFGTGELFF

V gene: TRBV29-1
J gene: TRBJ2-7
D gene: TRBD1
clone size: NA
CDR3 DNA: TGCAGCGGACGACAGGGGTACGAGCAGTACTTC
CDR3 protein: CSGRQGYEQYF

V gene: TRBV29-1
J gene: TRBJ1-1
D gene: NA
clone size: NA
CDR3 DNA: TGCAGCGCCGGACAGACTCTGAACACTGAAGCTTTCTTT
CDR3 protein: CSAGQTLNTEAFF

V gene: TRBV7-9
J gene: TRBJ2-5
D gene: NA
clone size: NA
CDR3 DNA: TGTGCCAGCAGCTTCGGGGCCGGAAGTGTGGAGACCCAGTACTTC
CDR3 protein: CASSFGAGSVETQYF

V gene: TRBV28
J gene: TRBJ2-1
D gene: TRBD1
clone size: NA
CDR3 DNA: TGTGCCAGCAGCAATCAGGGGGCTAGGCGTGCGCAGTTCTTC
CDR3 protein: CASSNQGARRAQFF

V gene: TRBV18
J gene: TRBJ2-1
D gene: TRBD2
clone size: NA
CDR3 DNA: TGTGCCAGCTCACTACTAGCGGGAGAGTCAAATGAGCAGTTCTTC
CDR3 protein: CASSLLAGESNEQFF

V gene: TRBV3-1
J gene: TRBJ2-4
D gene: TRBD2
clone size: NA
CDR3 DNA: TGTGCCAGCAGCCAAGATCGACTAGCGGGAGGGGGAAACATTCAGTACTTC
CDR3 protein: CASSQDRLAGGGNIQYF

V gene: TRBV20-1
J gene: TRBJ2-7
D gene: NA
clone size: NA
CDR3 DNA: TGCAGTGCTAGAGTTTCCGGGACCACGAGGCCCTACGAGCAGTACTTC
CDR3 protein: CSARVSGTTRPYEQYF

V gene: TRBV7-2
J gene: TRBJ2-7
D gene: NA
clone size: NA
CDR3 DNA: TGTGCCAGCAGCCAAGGGACGGGCTACGAGCAGTACTTC
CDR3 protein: CASSQGTGYEQYF

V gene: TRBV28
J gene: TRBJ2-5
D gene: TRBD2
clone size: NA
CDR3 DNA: TGTGCCAGCAGTTTTGCTAGCGGGAGTGTTGAGACCCAGTACTTC
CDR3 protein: CASSFASGSVETQYF

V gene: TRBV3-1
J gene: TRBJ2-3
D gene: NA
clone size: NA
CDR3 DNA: TGTGCCAGCAGCCGGATGTCTAGCACAGATACGCAGTATTTT
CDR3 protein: CASSRMSSTDTQYF

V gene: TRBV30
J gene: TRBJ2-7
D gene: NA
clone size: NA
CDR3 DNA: TGTGCCTGCCACGGGCGGGCCTTCTCCTACGAGCAGTACTTC
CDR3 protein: CACHGRAFSYEQYF

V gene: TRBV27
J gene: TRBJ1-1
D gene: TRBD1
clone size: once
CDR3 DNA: TGTGCCAGCAAGGGACAGATGGAAGCTTTCTTT
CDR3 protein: CASKGQMEAFF

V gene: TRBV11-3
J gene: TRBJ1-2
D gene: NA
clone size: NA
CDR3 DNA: TGTGCCAGCAGCTTACAGGACTATGGCTACACCTTC
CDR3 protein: CASSLQDYGYTF

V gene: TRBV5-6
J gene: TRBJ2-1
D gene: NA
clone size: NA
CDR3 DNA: TGTGCCAGCATCTTTGGGGGCCCTTCCTACAATGAGCAGTTCTTC
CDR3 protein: CASIFGGPSYNEQFF

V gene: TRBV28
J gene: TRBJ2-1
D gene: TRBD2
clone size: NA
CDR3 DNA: TGTGCCAGCAGAGGGCTAGCGGGATTTATGCATGAGCAGTTCTTC
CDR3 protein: CASRGLAGFMHEQFF

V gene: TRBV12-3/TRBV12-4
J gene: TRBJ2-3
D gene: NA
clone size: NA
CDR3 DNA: TGTGCCAGCAGGGCAGCCACCCTGGCGGATACGCAGTATTTT
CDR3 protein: CASRAATLADTQYF

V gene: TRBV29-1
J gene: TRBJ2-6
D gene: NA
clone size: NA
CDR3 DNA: TGCAGCGTTGAAGGGGCCGCCTCTGGGGCCAACGTCCTGACTTTC
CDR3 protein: CSVEGAASGANVLTF

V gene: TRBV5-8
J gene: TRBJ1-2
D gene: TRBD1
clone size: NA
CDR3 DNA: TGTGCCAGCAGCTTGGCCAGGGGGGGCTATGGCTACACCTTC
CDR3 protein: CASSLARGGYGYTF

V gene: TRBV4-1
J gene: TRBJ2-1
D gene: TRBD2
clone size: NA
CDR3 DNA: TGCGCCAGCAGCCAACTCTATTCAACAACCGGGACTAGCGCCCCAAGCTCCTACAATGAGCAGTTCTTC
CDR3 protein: CASSQLYSTTGTSAPSSYNEQFF

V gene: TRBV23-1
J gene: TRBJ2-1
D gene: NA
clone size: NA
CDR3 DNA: TGCGCCAGCAGTCAATCGGCAGCGCTAACATCCTACAATGAGCAGTTCTTC
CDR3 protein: CASSQSAALTSYNEQFF

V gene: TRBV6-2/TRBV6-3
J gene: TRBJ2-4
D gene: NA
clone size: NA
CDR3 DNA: TGTGCCAGCCGAAGGAGGGAAGACATTCAGTACTTC
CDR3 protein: CASRRREDIQYF

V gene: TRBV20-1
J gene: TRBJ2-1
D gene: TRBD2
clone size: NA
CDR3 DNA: TGCAGTGCCGCAGCGGGAGTGTTAGACAATGAGCAGTTCTTC
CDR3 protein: CSAAAGVLDNEQFF

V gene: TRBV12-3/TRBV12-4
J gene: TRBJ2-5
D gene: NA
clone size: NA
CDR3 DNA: TGTGCCAGCAGAGGGACCGAAGAGACCCAGTACTTC
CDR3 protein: CASRGTEETQYF

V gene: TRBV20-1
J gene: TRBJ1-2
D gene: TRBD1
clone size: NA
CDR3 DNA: TGCAGTGCTAGAGTTAGGACAGGGCGTGGGGCCTATGGCTACACCTTC
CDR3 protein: CSARVRTGRGAYGYTF

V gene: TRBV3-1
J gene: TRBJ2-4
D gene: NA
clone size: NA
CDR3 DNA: TGTGCCAGCAGCCAAGATAGAGGGGCCTTGAACATTCAGTACTTC
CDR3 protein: CASSQDRGALNIQYF

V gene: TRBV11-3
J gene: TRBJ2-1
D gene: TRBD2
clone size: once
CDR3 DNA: TGTGCCAGCAGCTTAGCGGGAGGGCAGGGTGAGCAGTTCTTC
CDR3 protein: CASSLAGGQGEQFF

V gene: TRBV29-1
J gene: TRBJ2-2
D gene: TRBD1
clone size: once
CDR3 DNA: TGCAGCGCCTCAGGGGGACCGAACACCGGGGAGCTGTTTTTT
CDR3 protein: CSASGGPNTGELFF

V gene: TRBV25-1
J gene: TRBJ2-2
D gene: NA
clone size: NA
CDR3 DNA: TGTGCCAGCAGTGAATGGTTCGGCCGCCCCGGGGAGCTGTTTTTT
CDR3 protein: CASSEWFGRPGELFF

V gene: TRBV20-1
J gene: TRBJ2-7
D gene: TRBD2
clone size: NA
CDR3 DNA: TGCAGTGCTAGAGATAGCGGGCGTTACGCCTACGAGCAGTACTTC
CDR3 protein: CSARDSGRYAYEQYF

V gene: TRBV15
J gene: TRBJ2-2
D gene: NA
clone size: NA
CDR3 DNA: TGTGCCACCAGCAGGGACGCCGCGAGCACCGGGGAGCTGTTTTTT
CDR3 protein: CATSRDAASTGELFF

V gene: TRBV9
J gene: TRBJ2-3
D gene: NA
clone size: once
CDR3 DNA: TGTGCCAGCAGCCCGGCCCTAGTCACACTGGATACGCAGTATTTT
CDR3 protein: CASSPALVTLDTQYF

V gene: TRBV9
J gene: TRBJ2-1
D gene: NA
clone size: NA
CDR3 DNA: TGTGCCAGCAGCCCACCCGGTGGAAACAATGAGCAGTTCTTC
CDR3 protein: CASSPPGGNNEQFF

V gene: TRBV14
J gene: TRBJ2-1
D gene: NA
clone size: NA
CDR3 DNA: TGTGCCAGCAGCCAAGGGGTCAGCGTAGGATACAATGAGCAGTTCTTC
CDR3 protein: CASSQGVSVGYNEQFF

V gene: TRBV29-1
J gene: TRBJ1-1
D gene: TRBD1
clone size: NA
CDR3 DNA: TGCAGCGCCAGGACAGGGAGCGTCACTGAAGCTTTCTTT
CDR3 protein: CSARTGSVTEAFF

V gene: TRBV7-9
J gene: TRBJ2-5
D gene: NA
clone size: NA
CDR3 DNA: TGTGCCAGCAGCCCTCGCAAACAAGAGACCCAGTACTTC
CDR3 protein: CASSPRKQETQYF

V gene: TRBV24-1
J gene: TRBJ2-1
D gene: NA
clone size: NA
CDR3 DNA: TGTGCCACCAGTGATTTATCCAAGTATCAAAATGAGCAGTTCTTC
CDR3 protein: CATSDLSKYQNEQFF

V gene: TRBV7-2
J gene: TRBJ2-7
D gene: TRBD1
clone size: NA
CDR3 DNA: TGTGCCAGCAGCGAGACAGGGACCCCCTACGAGCAGTACTTC
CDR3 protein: CASSETGTPYEQYF

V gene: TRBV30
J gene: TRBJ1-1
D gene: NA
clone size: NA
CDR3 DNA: TGTGCCTGGAGTGGACAGCTAAACACTGAAGCTTTCTTT
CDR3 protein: CAWSGQLNTEAFF

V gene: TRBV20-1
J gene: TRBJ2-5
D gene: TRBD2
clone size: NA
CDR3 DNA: TGCAGTGCTCAACTAGCGGGTATAAAAGAGACCCAGTACTTC
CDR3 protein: CSAQLAGIKETQYF

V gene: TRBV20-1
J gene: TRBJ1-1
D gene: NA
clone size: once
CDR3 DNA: TGCAGTGCCAAGAGACAGGTCGGCACTGAAGCTTTCTTT
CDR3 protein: CSAKRQVGTEAFF

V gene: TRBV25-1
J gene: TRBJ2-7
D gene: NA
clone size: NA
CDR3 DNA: TGTGCCAGCACATCAGTCTACGAGCAGTACTTC
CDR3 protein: CASTSVYEQYF

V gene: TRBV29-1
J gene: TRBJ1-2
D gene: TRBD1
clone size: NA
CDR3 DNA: TGCAGCGTTGAAGAGGTGAACAGGGGGAGGAATGGCTACACCTTC
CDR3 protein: CSVEEVNRGRNGYTF

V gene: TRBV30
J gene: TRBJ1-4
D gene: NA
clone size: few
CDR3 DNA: TGTGCCTGGACCACGTCCCGGAATGAAAAACTGTTTTTT
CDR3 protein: CAWTTSRNEKLFF

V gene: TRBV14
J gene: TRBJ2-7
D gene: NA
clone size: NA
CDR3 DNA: TGTGCCAGCAGCCAAGTGGGGGTGCAGTACTTC
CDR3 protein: CASSQVGVQYF